These 14 T cell receptor beta chains were sequenced from one sample in a study of type 1 regulatory T cells. Their recognized antigens are unknown. MiXCR, run by TCRdb on the reads, gives a single entry per CDR3 protein. The table lists 63,000 or so distinct CDR3 sequences, roughly 49% of them singletons. The specimen sequenced was cultured non-Tr1 T cells, either the whole culture or a sorted T cell fraction (not recorded which). These receptors were obtained from a human donor in good health.

The rearrangement joins TRBV20-1 to TRBJ1-2, with D possibly matching TRBD1 (5 bases). Looked up from germline, CDR1 is DFQATT and CDR2 is SNEGSKA (reference sequence). This CDR3 is built from 12 residues. Trimming stripped 3 bases from V and 4 bases from J, with 9 bases between. This CDR3 reads CSASTGTYGYTF. The CDR3, as DNA: TGCAGTGCTAGTACAGGAACCTATGGCTACACCTTC.

The V call is TRBV4-1, the J call TRBJ1-1, with 7 bases lining up with TRBD1. Germline trimming cut 0 bases from V and 1 base from J; bases unmatched to any gene: 5. The CDR3 runs 16 residues. In germline, CDR1 is MGHRA, CDR2 YSYEKL. CDR3 loop: CASSQDVGQRNTEAFF. In DNA, the CDR3 is TGCGCCAGCAGCCAAGATGTGGGACAGCGGAACACTGAAGCTTTCTTT.

The chain combines TRBV6-5 with TRBJ1-6, with 7 bases fitting TRBD1. CDR1 is MNHEY and CDR2 is SVGAGI in the germline V gene. This CDR3 is 14 amino acids long. V dropped 2 bases and J dropped 8; count of bases not matched to a gene: 3. Written as DNA, the CDR3 is TGTGCCAGCAGTTACAACGACAGGGATTCACCCCTCCACTTT. It yields the protein CASSYNDRDSPLHF.

This clonotype was detected a few times. V gene TRBV12-3 or TRBV12-4 combines with J gene TRBJ1-2; 7 nucleotides agree with TRBD1. Trimming cost V 5 bases and J 4 bases; bases outside gene matches: 7. The CDR3 is 14 residues long. The CDR3 protein is CASSPRGQTYGYTF. The CDR3 nucleotides read TGTGCCAGCAGTCCCCGGGGACAGACCTATGGCTACACCTTC.

The chain is built from TRBV24-1 and TRBJ2-1, with D possibly TRBD1 on 6 matching bases. The V end was cut by 7 bases, the J end by 9 bases, with 15 bases between. The CDR3 spans 13 residues. Germline CDR1 is KGHDR and CDR2 is SFDVKD. This chain's CDR3 is CATRAQGPGEQFF. DNA for the CDR3: TGTGCCACCAGAGCACAGGGTCCGGGTGAGCAGTTCTTC.

This clonotype showed up just a few times. The V gene is TRBV5-5, the J gene TRBJ2-2; possible D gene TRBD2, 6 bases. The CDR3 totals 14 residues. Trimming left V 7 bases short and J 6 bases short, with 16 bases between. The germline V gene encodes CDR1 SGHKS and CDR2 YYEKEE (reference sequence). Here the CDR3 DNA reads TGTGCCAGCGGGGAGGCCAGGAGGGCCGGGGAGCTGTTTTTT. Its protein is CASGEARRAGELFF.

V and J are TRBV18 and TRBJ2-7, with D unresolved. This CDR3 comprises 12 residues. The V end was cut by 6 bases, the J end by 1 base, with 7 bases between. Germline CDR1 and CDR2: KGHSH and LQKENI. Written as DNA, the CDR3 is TGTGCCAGCTCCCCTGGGTCCTACGAGCAGTACTTC. Protein sequence: CASSPGSYEQYF.

In this sample, this clonotype turned up many times. The V gene is TRBV12-3 or TRBV12-4, the J gene TRBJ2-2; D is unclear. V lost 5 bases and J 4 bases, leaving 8 bases between the germline ends. The CDR3 has 13 amino acids. DNA of the CDR3: TGTGCCAGCAGTCCCAGGCTCACCGGGGAGCTGTTTTTT. Translated: CASSPRLTGELFF.

This clonotype was counted once. A read error may explain this, as a much larger clone is one base away. The chain recombines TRBV7-2 with TRBJ1-1; tentatively, D is TRBD1 (5 bases). Germline V lookup: CDR1 SGHTA, CDR2 FQGNSA. CDR3 length: 16 amino acids. The CDR3 region is CASSSSGTFSNTEALF. CDR3 coding DNA: TGTGCCAGCAGCAGTTCCGGGACTTTCTCGAACACTGAAGCTCTCTTT. Based on the CDR3 plus reference TRBV7-2 and TRBJ1-1, the full variable domain is GAGVSQSPSNKVTEKGKDVELRCDPISGHTALYWYRQSLGQGLEFLIYFQGNSAPDKSGLPSDRFSAERTGGSVSTLTIQRTQQEDSAVYLCASSSSGTFSNTEALFGQGTRLTVV.

V and J are TRBV5-1 and TRBJ1-1; D not certain. Trimming cost V 1 base and J 0 bases, with 19 bases left between them. Per the germline V gene, CDR1 is SGHRS and CDR2 is YFSETQ. The CDR3 has 18 residues. Here the CDR3 reads CASSLFARSGPMNTEAFF. CDR3 coding DNA: TGCGCCAGCAGCTTGTTCGCCCGGTCCGGCCCCATGAACACTGAAGCTTTCTTT.

CDR3 coding DNA: TGTGCCAGCAGTCAAGGGAGAGGCGGCTACACCTTC. It codes for CASSQGRGGYTF. The chain links TRBV12-3 or TRBV12-4 to TRBJ1-2; D unclear. Trimming pared 5 bases from V and 8 bases from J, leaving 12 bases between. The CDR3 length is 12 residues.

V gene TRBV20-1 combines with J gene TRBJ2-3; D unclear. Deletions cut 0 bases from V and 4 bases from J, with 20 bases between. CDR3 length: 17 amino acids. Germline V gives CDR1 DFQATT, CDR2 SNEGSKA (reference sequence). The chain's CDR3 is CSARDLRGGGLADTQYF. CDR3 sequence (DNA): TGCAGTGCTAGAGATCTCCGCGGCGGCGGCCTCGCAGATACGCAGTATTTT.

The V gene is TRBV7-2, the J gene TRBJ2-1; TRBD2 matches at 10 bases. Germline V gene lookup returns CDR1 SGHTA and CDR2 FQGNSA. The CDR3 is 16 amino acids. V lost 7 bases to trimming and J lost 5 bases; unmatched junction nucleotides: 11. This CDR3 is CASTTYLAGADNEQFF. The CDR3 DNA reads TGTGCCAGCACCACATACCTAGCGGGGGCCGACAATGAGCAGTTCTTC.

This clonotype was seen more than once but under ten times. The chain links TRBV5-1 to TRBJ2-2, with 7 bases lining up with TRBD1. Looked up from germline, CDR1 is SGHRS and CDR2 is YFSETQ. V shed 6 bases and J 2 bases; nucleotides not matched to a gene: 7. The CDR3 length is 15 residues. The CDR3 nucleotides read TGCGCCAGCACCGAGACAGGGTTAAACACCGGGGAGCTGTTTTTT. This sequence encodes CASTETGLNTGELFF.